A few counts support the clone carrying this T cell receptor (beta chain). Its antigen is unknown. The authors made TCR cDNA by 5'RACE template switching, adding a universal primer site and UMIs. TCRdb re-derived calls from the 5' RACE reads in MiXCR, one entry per CDR3 protein. The table lists about 580,000 distinct CDR3 sequences, around 16% of them singletons. Germline CDR1 and CDR2: SGHVS and FQNEAQ. The CDR3 has 17 amino acids. Deletions cut 6 bases from V and 4 bases from J, with 21 bases between. The data derive from a study of T cells after yellow fever vaccination. Notes on the study in general: Reappearing after the booster were most of the clones from primary vaccination (around 95% CD4, about 87% CD8).

Here the sequenced sample was PBMCs, taken about 5 days after the first yellow fever vaccination. The chain has TRBV7-8 and TRBJ2-2, with D possibly being TRBD1 (5 bases). The clonotype was recovered from a man between 18 and 35 years old who received the YFV17D yellow fever vaccine. Here the CDR3 reads CASRILRVRGPTGELFF. CDR3 bases: TGTGCCAGCAGAATTCTCCGGGTTAGGGGCCCCACCGGGGAGCTGTTTTTT.